A single sample gave rise to the 15 T cell receptor beta chains below, sequenced in a study of T cells after yellow fever vaccination. From the 5' RACE reads, TCRdb called clonotypes with MiXCR, one entry per CDR3 protein. The sample lists some 670,000 distinct CDR3 sequences; over 9% were seen once. Here the sequenced sample was PBMCs, taken on the day of the yellow fever booster vaccination. The receptors stem from a man aged 25 to 40 who received the YFV17D yellow fever vaccine.

This clonotype was counted at least ten times. The V gene is TRBV7-9, the J gene TRBJ2-2; 10 nucleotides match TRBD2. CDR1 and CDR2 (germline): SEHNR, FQNEAQ (reference sequence). J lost 0 bases, V lost 6 bases, and 1 base had no gene match. The length of the CDR3 is 15 residues. Written as DNA, the CDR3 is TGTGCCAGCAGAACTAGCGGGGCGAACACCGGGGAGCTGTTTTTT. Translation gives CASRTSGANTGELFF. The full variable domain, in which reference TRBV7-9 and TRBJ2-2 provide the parts outside the CDR3, is DTGVSQNPRHKITKRGQNVTFRCDPISEHNRLYWYRQTLGQGPEFLTYFQNEAQLEKSRLLSDRFSAERPKGSFSTLEIQRTEQGDSAMYLCASRTSGANTGELFFGEGSRLTVL.

This clonotype was picked up one time. The chain has TRBV6-2 or TRBV6-3 and TRBJ2-5, with unresolved D. CDR3 length equals 13 residues. Deletions cut 8 bases from V and 5 bases from J, with 15 bases between. Germline V gene data show CDR1 as MNHEY and CDR2 as SVGEGT. The CDR3 coding sequence is TGTGCCAGCGGTGGCGCCCTCGGGGAGACCCAGTACTTC. It yields the protein CASGGALGETQYF.

Worth noting for this clonotype: Germline is not matched at one junction end, which may reflect a read error. The chain is built from TRBV20-1 and TRBJ1-2, with D tentatively TRBD1 (6 bases). CDR1 is DFQATT and CDR2 is SNEGSKA in the germline V gene (reference sequence). This CDR3 has 17 residues. Written as DNA, the CDR3 is TGCTGTGCTAGAGATAGAGGGGGATGGGGGCATACCTATGGCTACACCTTC. Translated: CCARDRGGWGHTYGYTF.

The sample holds a few counts of this clonotype. The V and J genes are TRBV18 and TRBJ2-1; 10 bases are shared with TRBD1. The CDR3 extends over 14 amino acids. In germline, CDR1 is KGHSH, CDR2 LQKENI. With 2 bases clipped from V and 8 bases from J, the junction kept 3 bases outside the gene matches. The CDR3 protein is CASSPGTGDDEQFF. DNA of the CDR3: TGTGCCAGCTCACCAGGGACAGGGGATGATGAGCAGTTCTTC.

This clonotype came up a few times. V is TRBV15 and J is TRBJ2-7; unclear D gene. V was pared by 3 bases and J by 3 bases, with 9 bases between. Germline lookup yields CDR1 LNHNV and CDR2 YYDKDF (reference sequence). The CDR3 runs 13 residues. The CDR3 bases are TGTGCCACCAGCAGGGAGTGGGGCTACGAGCAGTACTTC. It translates to CATSREWGYEQYF.

The chain joins TRBV6-1 to TRBJ2-7; no clear D. With 4 bases removed from V and 0 bases from J, the gap between germline ends came to 7 bases. Germline CDR1 MNHNS, CDR2 SASEGT. This CDR3 comprises 13 residues. CDR3 in DNA: TGTGCCAGCAGTGCGGACGACTCCTACGAGCAGTACTTC. It codes for CASSADDSYEQYF.

J is TRBJ2-1 and V is TRBV5-6, with D perhaps being TRBD1 or TRBD2 (6 bases each). The CDR3 runs to 16 residues. From germline, CDR1 is SGHDT and CDR2 YYEEEE. V lost 4 bases to trimming and J lost 0 bases, with 14 bases between them. The DNA of the CDR3 is TGTGCCAGCAGCCTTAGGGGGAGGAGCTCCTACAATGAGCAGTTCTTC. As protein: CASSLRGRSSYNEQFF.

This clonotype was seen only a few times. The chain recombines TRBV28 with TRBJ1-2; D remains unclear. Trimming left V 8 bases short and J 4 bases short, with 11 bases between. Germline CDR1 MDHEN, CDR2 SYDVKM. The CDR3 has 12 residues. The CDR3 region is CASSSGIYGYTF. Here the CDR3 DNA reads TGTGCCAGCTCCTCGGGGATCTATGGCTACACCTTC.

This clonotype was picked up a small number of times. The genes are TRBV7-2 and TRBJ1-4; D may be TRBD1 (5 bases). The CDR3 runs 15 residues. Trimming took off 3 bases at V and 10 bases at J, with 18 bases between the two ends. CDR1 SGHTA and CDR2 FQGNSA come from the germline V gene. This CDR3 is CASSLSGGSPGKLFF. Written as DNA, the CDR3 is TGTGCCAGCAGCTTGTCGGGGGGATCACCGGGAAAACTGTTTTTT.

There are a few counts of this clonotype. CDR3 in DNA: TGTGCCAGTAGGGCTAGCGCCTATCCCAATGAGCAGTTCTTC. Translated, it gives CASRASAYPNEQFF. This chain links TRBV19 with TRBJ2-1, with TRBD2 as a possible D gene (6 bases). Germline V gene lookup returns CDR1 LNHDA and CDR2 SQIVND (reference sequence). This CDR3 comprises 14 residues. Trimming stripped 6 bases from V and 6 bases from J, with 15 bases between.

CDR3 DNA: TGTGCCAGTAGTATGACAGGGGGGCACTATGGCTACACCTTC. The encoded protein is CASSMTGGHYGYTF. The rearrangement uses TRBV19 and TRBJ1-2; 9 positions match TRBD1. The CDR3 consists of 14 residues. Trimming at V came to 3 bases and at J to 3 bases, leaving 2 bases not matched to a gene. CDR1 is LNHDA, CDR2 SQIVND, per germline (reference sequence).

This clonotype was counted only a few times. The chain is built from TRBV4-2 and TRBJ2-1; D might be TRBD2 (5 bases). CDR1 and CDR2 (germline): LGHNA, YNFKEQ. Deletions cut 0 bases from V and 3 bases from J, with 12 bases between. This CDR3 comprises 16 residues. As DNA, the CDR3 is TGTGCCAGCAGCCAAGACGAGGGAGAGAACTACAATGAGCAGTTCTTC. Protein sequence: CASSQDEGENYNEQFF.

At least ten counts were recorded for this clonotype. The CDR3 DNA sequence: TGCAGCGTATCCGGGACTAGCGGGCGGGGGGGCTACGAGCAGTACTTC. Its translation is CSVSGTSGRGGYEQYF. V gene TRBV29-1 combines with J gene TRBJ2-7, with TRBD2 identical over 12 bases. In germline, CDR1 is SQVTM, CDR2 ANQGSEA. The CDR3 contains 16 residues. Trimming at V came to 6 bases and at J to 3 bases, leaving 12 bases not matched to a gene.

This clonotype has only a few counts. The V gene is TRBV20-1, the J gene TRBJ2-5; D call uncertain. Germline assignment: CDR1 DFQATT and CDR2 SNEGSKA (reference sequence). Trimming left V 6 bases short and J 5 bases short, with 10 bases between. The CDR3 contains 11 residues. The CDR3 here is CSANERETQYF. As DNA, the CDR3 is TGCAGTGCCAATGAGAGGGAGACCCAGTACTTC.

The chain uses TRBV29-1 and TRBJ2-7; no clear D. Germline V gene data show CDR1 as SQVTM and CDR2 as ANQGSEA. The CDR3 has 12 residues. The germline V and J ends were trimmed by 4 bases and 1 base, with 8 bases remaining between them. The CDR3 is CSVGQASYEQYF. In DNA form, the CDR3 reads TGCAGCGTTGGGCAGGCATCCTACGAGCAGTACTTC.